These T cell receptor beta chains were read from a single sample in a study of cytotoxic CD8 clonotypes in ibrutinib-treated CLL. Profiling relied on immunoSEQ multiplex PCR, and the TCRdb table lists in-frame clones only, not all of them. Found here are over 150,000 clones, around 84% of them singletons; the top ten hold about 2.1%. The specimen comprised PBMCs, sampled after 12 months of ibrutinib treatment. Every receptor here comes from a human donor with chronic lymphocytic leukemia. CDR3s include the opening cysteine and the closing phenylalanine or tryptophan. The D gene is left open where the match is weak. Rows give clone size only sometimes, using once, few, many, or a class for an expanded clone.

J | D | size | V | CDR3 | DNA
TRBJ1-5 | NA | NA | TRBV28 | CASSLIGGSNQPQHF | TGTGCCAGCAGTTTAATAGGGGGAAGCAATCAGCCCCAGCATTTT
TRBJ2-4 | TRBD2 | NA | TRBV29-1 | CSVVRPSGTKNIQYF | TGCAGCGTTGTTCGACCTAGCGGGACCAAAAACATTCAGTACTTC
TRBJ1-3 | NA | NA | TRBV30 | CAWILSGNSGNTIYF | TGTGCCTGGATTCTGTCGGGGAACTCTGGAAACACCATATATTTT
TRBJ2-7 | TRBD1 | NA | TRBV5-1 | CASSLEGTGVGYEQYF | TGCGCCAGCAGCTTGGAAGGGACAGGGGTAGGGTACGAGCAGTACTTC
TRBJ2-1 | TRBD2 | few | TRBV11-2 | CASSSGQGTSGPYNEQFF | TGTGCCAGCAGCTCGGGACAGGGGACTAGCGGGCCTTACAATGAGCAGTTCTTC
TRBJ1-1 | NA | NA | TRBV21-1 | CAGIPERQNSNTEAFF | TGTGCCGGCATCCCCGAGAGACAGAACTCAAACACTGAAGCTTTCTTT
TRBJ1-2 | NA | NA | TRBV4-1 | CASSQASNQDGYTF | TGCGCCAGCAGCCAAGCTTCAAACCAGGATGGCTACACCTTC
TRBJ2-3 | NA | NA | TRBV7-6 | CASSRGHGTDTQYF | TGTGCCAGCAGCCGCGGACACGGCACAGATACGCAGTATTTT
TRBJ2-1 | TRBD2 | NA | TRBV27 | CASSLRQGLATHNEQFF | TGTGCCAGCAGTTTAAGACAGGGACTAGCGACCCACAATGAGCAGTTCTTC
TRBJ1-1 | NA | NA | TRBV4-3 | CASSRQPMSTEAFF | TGCGCCAGCAGTCGACAGCCTATGAGCACTGAAGCTTTCTTT
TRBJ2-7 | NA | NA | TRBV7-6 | CASSPGWGISYEQYF | TGTGCCAGCAGCCCAGGGTGGGGTATCTCCTACGAGCAGTACTTC
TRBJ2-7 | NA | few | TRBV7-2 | CASSLRAGAVGSYEQYF | TGTGCCAGCAGCTTGCGTGCTGGGGCTGTGGGCTCCTACGAGCAGTACTTC
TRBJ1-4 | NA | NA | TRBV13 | CASSLKQGGEKLFF | TGTGCCAGCAGCTTAAAACAGGGAGGTGAAAAACTGTTTTTT
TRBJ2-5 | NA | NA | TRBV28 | CASTPQSGPSAGKTQYF | TGTGCCAGCACCCCGCAATCGGGGCCCTCCGCGGGGAAGACCCAGTACTTC
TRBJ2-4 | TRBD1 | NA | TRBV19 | CASSMGQGAAKNIQYF | TGTGCCAGTAGTATGGGACAGGGGGCGGCCAAAAACATTCAGTACTTC
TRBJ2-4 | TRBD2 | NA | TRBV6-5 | CASSYEAGGFVDF | TGTGCCAGCAGTTACGAAGCGGGGGGATTTGTAGACTTC
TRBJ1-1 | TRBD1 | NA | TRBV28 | CASSLTGGSGTEAFF | TGTGCCAGCAGCTTGACAGGGGGCTCAGGGACTGAAGCTTTCTTT
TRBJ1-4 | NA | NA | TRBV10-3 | CAISASAALNEKLFF | TGTGCCATCAGCGCTTCCGCCGCCTTAAATGAAAAACTGTTTTTT
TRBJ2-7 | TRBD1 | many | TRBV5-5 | CASSHSIGTGGDEQYF | TGCGCCAGCAGCCACTCGATCGGGACAGGGGGCGACGAGCAGTACTTC
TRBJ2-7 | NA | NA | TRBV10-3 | CATTPRQEDYEQYF | TGTGCCACAACCCCTAGACAGGAGGACTACGAGCAGTACTTC
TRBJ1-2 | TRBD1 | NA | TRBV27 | CASSLFDRGYGYTF | TGTGCCAGCAGTTTATTCGACAGGGGGTATGGCTACACCTTC
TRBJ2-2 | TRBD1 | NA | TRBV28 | CASSEQGVRTGELFF | TGTGCCAGCAGTGAACAGGGGGTTCGGACCGGGGAGCTGTTTTTT
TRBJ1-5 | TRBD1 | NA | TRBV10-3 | CAISEGRGLASNQPQHF | TGTGCCATCAGTGAAGGCAGGGGGCTTGCTAGCAATCAGCCCCAGCATTTT
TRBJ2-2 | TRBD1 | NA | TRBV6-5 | CASSAQGAFGGELFF | TGTGCCAGCAGTGCACAGGGGGCGTTTGGCGGGGAGCTGTTTTTT
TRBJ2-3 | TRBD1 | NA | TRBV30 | CAWTGGASGGREQLF | TGTGCCTGGACAGGGGGCGCGTCCGGGGGTAGAGAACAGTTGTTT
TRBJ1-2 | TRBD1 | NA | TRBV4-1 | CASSQESNDRGNYGYTF | TGCGCCAGCAGCCAAGAATCGAATGACAGGGGTAACTATGGCTACACCTTC
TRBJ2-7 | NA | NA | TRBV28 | CASSSSTYEQYF | TGTGCCAGCTCTAGCTCGACCTACGAGCAGTACTTC
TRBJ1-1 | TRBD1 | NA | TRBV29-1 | CSVFRGRGWDTEAFF | TGCAGCGTTTTCAGGGGGCGAGGGTGGGACACTGAAGCTTTCTTT
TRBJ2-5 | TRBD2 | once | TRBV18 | CASSVSGLASETQYF | TGTGCCAGCTCAGTATCCGGACTAGCATCTGAGACCCAGTACTTC
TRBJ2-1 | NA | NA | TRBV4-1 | CASSRGVGGRGNEQFF | TGCGCCAGCAGCCGAGGGGTGGGGGGGCGAGGTAATGAGCAGTTCTTC
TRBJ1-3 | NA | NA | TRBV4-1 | CASSQRRGFGNTIYF | TGCGCCAGCAGCCAAAGGAGGGGCTTTGGAAACACCATATATTTT
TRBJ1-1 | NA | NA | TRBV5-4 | CASSRIGQTNTEAFF | TGTGCCAGCAGCCGAATAGGGCAGACAAACACTGAAGCTTTCTTT
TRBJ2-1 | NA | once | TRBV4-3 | CASSHARENNEQFF | TGCGCCAGCAGCCACGCCCGGGAGAACAATGAGCAGTTCTTC
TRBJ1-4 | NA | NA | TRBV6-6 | CASHEGGDEKLFF | TGTGCCAGCCACGAGGGGGGGGATGAAAAACTGTTTTTT
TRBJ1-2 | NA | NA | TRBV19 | CATQGGYGYTF | TGTGCCACCCAAGGCGGCTATGGCTACACCTTC
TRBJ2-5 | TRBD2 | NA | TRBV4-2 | CASSQVMGLAGGGETQYF | TGTGCCAGCAGCCAAGTTATGGGACTGGCGGGGGGCGGAGAGACCCAGTACTTC
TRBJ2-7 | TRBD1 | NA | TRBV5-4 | CASSNRDSLSAYEQYF | TGTGCCAGCAGCAACCGGGACAGCCTGTCGGCCTACGAGCAGTACTTC
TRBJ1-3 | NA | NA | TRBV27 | CASKGSGNTIYF | TGTGCCAGCAAAGGCTCTGGAAACACCATATATTTT
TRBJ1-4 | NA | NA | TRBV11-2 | CASSLDPRGIATNEKLFF | TGTGCCAGCAGCTTAGATCCTCGCGGAATTGCAACTAATGAAAAACTGTTTTTT
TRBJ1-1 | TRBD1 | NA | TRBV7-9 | CASSPNRGGTEAFF | TGTGCCAGCAGCCCGAACAGGGGCGGCACTGAAGCTTTCTTT
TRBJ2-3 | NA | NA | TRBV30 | CAWEQGTDTQYF | TGTGCCTGGGAACAGGGCACAGATACGCAGTATTTT
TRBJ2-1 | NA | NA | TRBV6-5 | CASAPGSSYNEQFF | TGTGCCAGTGCTCCCGGGAGCTCCTACAATGAGCAGTTCTTC
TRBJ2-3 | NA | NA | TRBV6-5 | CASSYSDTYTDTQYF | TGTGCCAGCAGTTACTCGGACACATACACAGATACGCAGTATTTT
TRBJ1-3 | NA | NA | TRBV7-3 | CASSPGPNAGNTIYF | TGTGCCAGCAGCCCGGGCCCTAATGCTGGAAACACCATATATTTT
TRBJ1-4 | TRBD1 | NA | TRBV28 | CASSTLSGQGLKLFF | TGTGCCAGCAGTACCCTCTCGGGACAGGGTTTAAAACTGTTTTTT
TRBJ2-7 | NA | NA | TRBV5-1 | CASSPRTEGNEQYF | TGCGCCAGCAGCCCTCGGACAGAAGGTAACGAGCAGTACTTC
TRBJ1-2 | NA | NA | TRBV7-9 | CASSMGRIYGYTF | TGTGCCAGCAGCATGGGACGGATCTATGGCTACACCTTC
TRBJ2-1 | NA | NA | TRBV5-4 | CASSLQGGDEQFF | TGTGCCAGCAGTTTACAGGGAGGGGATGAGCAGTTCTTC
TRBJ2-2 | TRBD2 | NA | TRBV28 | CASSPLAGVTGELFF | TGTGCCAGCAGTCCCCTAGCGGGAGTTACCGGGGAGCTGTTTTTT
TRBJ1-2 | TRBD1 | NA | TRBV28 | CASSRQGGGYGYTF | TGTGCCAGCAGCAGACAGGGCGGGGGCTATGGCTACACCTTC
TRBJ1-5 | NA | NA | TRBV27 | CASSSNPQGSNQPQHF | TGTGCCAGCAGCTCAAACCCACAGGGTAGCAATCAGCCCCAGCATTTT
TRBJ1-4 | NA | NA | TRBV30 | CAWTSGDEKLFF | TGTGCCTGGACCTCCGGGGATGAAAAACTGTTTTTT
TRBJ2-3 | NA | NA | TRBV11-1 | CASSRLANTDTQYF | TGTGCCAGCAGCCGTTTAGCGAACACAGATACGCAGTATTTT